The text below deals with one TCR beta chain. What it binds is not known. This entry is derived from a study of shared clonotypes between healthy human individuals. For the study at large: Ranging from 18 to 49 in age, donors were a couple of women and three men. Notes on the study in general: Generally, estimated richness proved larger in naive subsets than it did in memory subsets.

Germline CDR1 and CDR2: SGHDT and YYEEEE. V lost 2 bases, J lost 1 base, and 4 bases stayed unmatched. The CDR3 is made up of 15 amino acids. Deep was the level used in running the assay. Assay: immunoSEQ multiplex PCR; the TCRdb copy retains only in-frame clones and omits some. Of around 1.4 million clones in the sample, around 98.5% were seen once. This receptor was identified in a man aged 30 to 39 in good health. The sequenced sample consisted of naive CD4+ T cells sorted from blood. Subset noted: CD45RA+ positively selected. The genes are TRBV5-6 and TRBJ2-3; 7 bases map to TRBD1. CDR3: CASSFRQGRTDTQYF. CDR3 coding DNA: TGTGCCAGCAGCTTTAGACAGGGCCGCACAGATACGCAGTATTTT.